This T cell receptor (beta chain) was documented in a study of human T cells and chemical hapten exposure. As for the study in general: While the approximately 23-week study was under way, patients received diphenylcyclopropenone on the scalp every week. General study results and limits: Sensitizing to DPC left TCRs with a frequency above 1 in 1000 unaltered.

TCRdb re-derived calls from the RACE reads in MiXCR, one entry per CDR3 protein. The top ten clones hold roughly 2.5% of a sample with fewer than 300,000 distinct CDR3 sequences, about 9.4% of them seen once. Time point: pre-sensitization, week 0. Treatment given: therapeutic diphenylcyclopropenone sensitization with weekly scalp DPC. The study drew its donors from alopecia patients who were 18 to 70 years old and suitable for DPC. This CDR3 contains 14 residues. The trim removed 6 bases at V and 1 base at J, leaving 9 bases unmatched. The germline V gene encodes CDR1 DFQATT and CDR2 SNEGSKA (reference sequence). To note about this clonotype: What it binds is not known.

This receptor was taken from a woman aged 35 to 49 with alopecia areata. Some clones in this sample may be carry-over from other donors' samples. The specimen was whole blood, collected in connection with sensitization to the hapten diphenylcyclopropenone (DPC). The chain combines TRBV20-1 with TRBJ2-7; 7 bases fit TRBD1. CDR3 sequence reads: CSARNPTGSYEQYF. Here the CDR3 DNA reads TGCAGTGCCAGGAATCCGACAGGGTCCTACGAGCAGTACTTC.